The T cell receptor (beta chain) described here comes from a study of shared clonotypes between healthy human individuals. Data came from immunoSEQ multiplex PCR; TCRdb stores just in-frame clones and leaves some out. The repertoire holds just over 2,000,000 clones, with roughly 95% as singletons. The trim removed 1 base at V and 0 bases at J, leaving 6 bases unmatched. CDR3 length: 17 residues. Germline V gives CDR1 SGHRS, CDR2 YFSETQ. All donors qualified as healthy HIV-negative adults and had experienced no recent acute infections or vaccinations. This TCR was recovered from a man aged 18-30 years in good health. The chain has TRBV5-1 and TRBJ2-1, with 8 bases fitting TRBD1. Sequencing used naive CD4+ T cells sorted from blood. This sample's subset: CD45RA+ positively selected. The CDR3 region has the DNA TGCGCCAGCAGCTTGCGGACAGGGCCGAGCTCCTACAATGAGCAGTTCTTC. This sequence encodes CASSLRTGPSSYNEQFF.